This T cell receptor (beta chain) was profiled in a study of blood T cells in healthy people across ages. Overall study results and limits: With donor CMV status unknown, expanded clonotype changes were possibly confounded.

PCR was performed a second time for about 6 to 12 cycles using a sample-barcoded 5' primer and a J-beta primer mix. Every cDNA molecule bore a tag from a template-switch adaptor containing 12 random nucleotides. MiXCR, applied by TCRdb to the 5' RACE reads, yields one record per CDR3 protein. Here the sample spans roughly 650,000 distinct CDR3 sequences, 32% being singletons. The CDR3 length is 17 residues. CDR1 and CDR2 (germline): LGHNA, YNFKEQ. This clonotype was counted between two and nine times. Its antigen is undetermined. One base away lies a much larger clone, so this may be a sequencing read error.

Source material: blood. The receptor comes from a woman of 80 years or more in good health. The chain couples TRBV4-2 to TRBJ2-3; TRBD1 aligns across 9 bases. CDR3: CASNQDRGQGGEDTQYF. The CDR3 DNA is TGTGCCAGCAACCAAGATCGGGGACAGGGAGGTGAAGATACGCAGTATTTT.